A selection of T cell receptor beta chains follows, all from one sample in a study of blood T cell repertoires in COVID-19. The table came from immunoSEQ multiplex PCR; TCRdb's copy has only in-frame clones and leaves some out. The sample consists of about 100,000 clones, around 90% of them appearing once. Specimen: peripheral blood. These receptor sequences come from a human donor in a cohort sampled during active COVID-19. Both conserved end residues are part of each CDR3. The D gene is left open where the match is weak. Rows give clone size only sometimes, using once, few, many, or a class for an expanded clone.

abundance	d_gene	v_gene	j_gene	CDR3aa	CDR3nt
NA	NA	TRBV6-1	TRBJ1-2	CASSDTNGANYGYTF	TGTGCCAGCAGTGATACCAACGGGGCTAACTATGGCTACACCTTC
NA	TRBD2	TRBV6-5	TRBJ2-1	CASRMGGAYNEQFF	TGTGCCAGTCGGATGGGGGGGGCCTACAATGAGCAGTTCTTC
NA	NA	TRBV9	TRBJ1-6	CASSQDSNSPLHF	TGTGCCAGCAGCCAGGACAGCAATTCACCCCTCCACTTT
NA	NA	TRBV7-2	TRBJ1-1	CASSLWQNTEAFF	TGTGCCAGCAGCTTATGGCAGAACACTGAAGCTTTCTTT
once	TRBD2	TRBV9	TRBJ2-7	CASSRGLAGELWEQYF	TGTGCCAGCAGCAGAGGACTAGCGGGAGAGTTGTGGGAGCAGTACTTC
NA	TRBD1	TRBV28	TRBJ1-2	CASSRPGTGQNGYTF	TGTGCCAGCAGTCGTCCAGGGACAGGGCAAAATGGCTACACCTTC
NA	NA	TRBV30	TRBJ1-1	CAWSVLLRAKMNTEAFF	TGTGCCTGGAGTGTACTCCTGCGGGCCAAAATGAACACTGAAGCTTTCTTT
NA	TRBD2	TRBV2	TRBJ2-1	CASSFSGRVSEQFF	TGTGCCAGCAGCTTTAGCGGGAGGGTCTCAGAGCAGTTCTTC
NA	NA	TRBV7-2	TRBJ2-7	CASSLDPLYEQYF	TGTGCCAGCAGCTTAGATCCCCTTTACGAGCAGTACTTC
NA	TRBD2	TRBV7-2	TRBJ2-7	CASSLDGTSGKYEQYF	TGTGCCAGCAGCTTAGACGGGACTAGCGGGAAATACGAGCAGTACTTC
NA	TRBD2	TRBV2	TRBJ2-1	CASSITTSGIELSSYNEQFF	TGTGCCAGCAGTATCACAACTAGCGGGATCGAGCTGAGCTCCTACAATGAGCAGTTCTTC
NA	TRBD2	TRBV4-1	TRBJ2-1	CASSTARLSGGRTTMVNNEQFF	TGCGCCAGCAGCACGGCCCGACTAAGCGGGGGCAGGACTACTATGGTTAACAATGAGCAGTTCTTC
once	NA	TRBV15	TRBJ1-1	CATSRPSKGGVGAFF	TGTGCCACCAGCAGACCTTCTAAGGGGGGGGTTGGAGCTTTCTTT
NA	TRBD1	TRBV25-1	TRBJ1-2	CASSEFWTGSNGYTF	TGTGCCAGCAGTGAATTCTGGACAGGGTCGAACGGCTACACCTTC
NA	TRBD2	TRBV5-4	TRBJ2-1	CASSKLADYNEQFF	TGTGCCAGCAGCAAGCTAGCGGACTACAATGAGCAGTTCTTC
once	TRBD1	TRBV28	TRBJ2-7	CASSSPPGTAHSYEQYF	TGTGCCAGCAGCTCACCCCCCGGGACAGCGCACTCCTACGAGCAGTACTTC
NA	NA	TRBV5-4	TRBJ2-7	CASSLGSAYEQYF	TGTGCCAGCAGCCTAGGGAGTGCGTACGAGCAGTACTTC
few	NA	TRBV7-9	TRBJ1-4	CASSLGRTNEKLFF	TGTGCCAGCAGCTTAGGGCGGACTAATGAAAAACTGTTTTTT
NA	NA	TRBV6-5	TRBJ1-2	CASSRPGVNYGYTF	TGTGCCAGCAGTCGCCCGGGGGTTAACTATGGCTACACCTTC
NA	NA	TRBV13	TRBJ2-1	CASSAWTRGGNEQFF	TGTGCCAGCAGCGCATGGACCAGAGGGGGCAATGAGCAGTTCTTC
NA	TRBD1	TRBV19	TRBJ1-1	CASSRTGGPIFF	TGTGCCAGTAGTAGGACAGGGGGCCCGATTTTCTTT
NA	NA	TRBV30	TRBJ2-2	CAWSPFTGELFF	TGTGCCTGGAGCCCTTTCACCGGGGAGCTGTTTTTT
NA	TRBD1	TRBV5-5	TRBJ2-4	CASSLDGTGYIQYF	TGTGCCAGCAGCTTGGACGGGACAGGTTACATTCAGTACTTC
NA	TRBD1	TRBV5-1	TRBJ2-2	CASSSGLGTGVTGELFF	TGCGCCAGCAGCTCCGGGTTGGGGACAGGGGTGACCGGGGAGCTGTTTTTT
NA	NA	TRBV6-5	TRBJ1-4	CASSYSSQAEKLFF	TGTGCCAGCAGTTACTCGTCTCAAGCTGAAAAACTGTTTTTT
many	TRBD1	TRBV28	TRBJ1-1	CASRTHQRDREISNTEAFF	TGTGCCAGCAGAACCCACCAGAGGGACAGGGAGATATCGAACACTGAAGCTTTCTTT
NA	NA	TRBV24-1	TRBJ2-6	CATSPRMGPVLTF	TGTGCCACCAGCCCTCGAATGGGGCCCGTCCTGACTTTC
NA	TRBD2	TRBV6-5	TRBJ2-7	CASSLGLARSYEQYF	TGTGCCAGCAGTTTGGGACTAGCCCGGTCCTACGAGCAGTACTTC
NA	NA	TRBV14	TRBJ2-7	CASSFPSTGSEQYF	TGTGCCAGCAGTTTCCCCTCTACAGGGTCAGAGCAGTACTTC
NA	TRBD2	TRBV19	TRBJ2-7	CASSSVAGETFEQYF	TGTGCCAGTAGTTCAGTAGCGGGAGAAACGTTCGAGCAGTACTTC
NA	TRBD2	TRBV18	TRBJ2-4	CASSSGLAGGLHIQYF	TGTGCCAGCTCATCGGGACTAGCGGGAGGCTTGCACATTCAGTACTTC
NA	NA	TRBV4-1	TRBJ2-2	CASSQNQGLNTGELFF	TGCGCCAGCAGCCAAAACCAGGGGCTGAACACCGGGGAGCTGTTTTTT
NA	TRBD1	TRBV6-5	TRBJ1-2	CASRTNQGAGGYTF	TGTGCCAGCAGAACCAATCAGGGGGCCGGTGGCTACACCTTC
NA	NA	TRBV7-8	TRBJ2-5	CASSFKRSGETQYF	TGTGCCAGCAGCTTCAAGCGGAGTGGAGAGACCCAGTACTTC
NA	NA	TRBV29-1	TRBJ2-1	CSVDRQGYNEQFF	TGCAGCGTTGACCGGCAGGGGTACAATGAGCAGTTCTTC
NA	NA	TRBV6-5	TRBJ1-2	CASSHSYGYTF	TGTGCCAGCAGCCACAGCTATGGCTACACCTTC
NA	TRBD1	TRBV28	TRBJ1-1	CASSEEQGADTEAFF	TGTGCCAGCAGTGAGGAACAGGGGGCCGACACTGAAGCTTTCTTT
NA	TRBD1	TRBV5-1	TRBJ2-1	CASSQSATGGREQFF	TGCGCCAGCAGCCAATCTGCGACAGGGGGCCGGGAGCAGTTCTTC
NA	TRBD1	TRBV2	TRBJ2-3	CASSGQGVTDTQYF	TGTGCCAGCAGTGGACAGGGAGTCACAGATACGCAGTATTTT
NA	NA	TRBV5-6	TRBJ1-1	CASSSRATEAFF	TGTGCCAGCAGCTCCAGGGCTACTGAAGCTTTCTTT
few	NA	TRBV6-6	TRBJ2-3	CASSYSNNLADTQYF	TGTGCCAGCAGTTACTCGAATAACCTAGCAGATACGCAGTATTTT
NA	NA	TRBV28	TRBJ1-1	CASSNPRGRSDTEAFF	TGTGCCAGCTCCAACCCCCGGGGGAGGTCTGACACTGAAGCTTTCTTT
NA	NA	TRBV5-1	TRBJ2-2	CASSLGQGFAGELFF	TGCGCCAGCAGCTTGGGCCAGGGGTTCGCCGGGGAGCTGTTTTTT
NA	NA	TRBV6-1	TRBJ2-5	CASSEAWGVQETQYF	TGTGCCAGCAGTGAAGCTTGGGGGGTCCAAGAGACCCAGTACTTC
NA	TRBD2	TRBV12-5	TRBJ2-3	CASGLVADGLAGTDTQYF	TGTGCTAGTGGTTTGGTCGCTGATGGACTAGCGGGCACAGATACGCAGTATTTT
few	NA	TRBV30	TRBJ2-3	CAWTPIGQRVGTDTQYF	TGTGCCTGGACTCCGATCGGACAGCGCGTCGGCACAGATACGCAGTATTTT
NA	TRBD1	TRBV10-3	TRBJ2-7	CAIRRQGTSYEQYF	TGTGCCATCAGAAGACAGGGTACGTCCTACGAGCAGTACTTC
NA	NA	TRBV28	TRBJ2-4	CASSLRQGLAKNIQYF	TGTGCCAGCAGCCTAAGACAGGGACTAGCCAAAAACATTCAGTACTTC
NA	TRBD1	TRBV30	TRBJ1-2	CAWTAWDRAFWGYTF	TGTGCCTGGACTGCCTGGGACAGGGCATTTTGGGGCTACACCTTC
NA	NA	TRBV4-2	TRBJ1-6	CASSQVGQGLRSPLHF	TGTGCCAGCAGCCAAGTGGGGCAGGGGCTTAGGTCACCCCTCCACTTT
NA	TRBD2	TRBV7-8	TRBJ2-3	CASSLAWGIAGLPNTDTQYF	TGTGCCAGCAGCTTAGCGTGGGGAATAGCGGGACTTCCTAACACAGATACGCAGTATTTT
once	NA	TRBV19	TRBJ1-1	CASSIGGGTEAFF	TGTGCCAGTAGTATCGGGGGAGGGACTGAAGCTTTCTTT
few	NA	TRBV7-9	TRBJ1-2	CASSLKGVGYGYTF	TGTGCCAGCAGCTTAAAAGGGGTCGGCTATGGCTACACCTTC
NA	TRBD1	TRBV7-2	TRBJ2-5	CASSLLDRQETQYF	TGTGCCAGCAGCTTATTGGACAGGCAAGAGACCCAGTACTTC
NA	NA	TRBV28	TRBJ2-2	CASSFPERSTGELFF	TGTGCCAGCAGTTTCCCTGAGAGGTCCACCGGGGAGCTGTTTTTT
NA	TRBD1	TRBV3-1/TRBV3-2	TRBJ2-2	CASSLIGTANTGELFF	TGTGCCAGCAGCCTTATAGGGACAGCGAACACCGGGGAGCTGTTTTTT
NA	NA	TRBV21-1	TRBJ1-1	CASSHPRGVKAFF	TGTGCCAGCAGCCATCCTCGGGGGGTTAAAGCTTTCTTT
NA	NA	TRBV2	TRBJ1-5	CASSDAAVSNQPQHF	TGTGCCAGCAGTGATGCGGCAGTTAGCAATCAGCCCCAGCATTTT
NA	TRBD1	TRBV11-3	TRBJ1-3	CASSSGTGGRNTIYF	TGTGCCAGCAGCTCCGGGACAGGGGGAAGAAACACCATATATTTT